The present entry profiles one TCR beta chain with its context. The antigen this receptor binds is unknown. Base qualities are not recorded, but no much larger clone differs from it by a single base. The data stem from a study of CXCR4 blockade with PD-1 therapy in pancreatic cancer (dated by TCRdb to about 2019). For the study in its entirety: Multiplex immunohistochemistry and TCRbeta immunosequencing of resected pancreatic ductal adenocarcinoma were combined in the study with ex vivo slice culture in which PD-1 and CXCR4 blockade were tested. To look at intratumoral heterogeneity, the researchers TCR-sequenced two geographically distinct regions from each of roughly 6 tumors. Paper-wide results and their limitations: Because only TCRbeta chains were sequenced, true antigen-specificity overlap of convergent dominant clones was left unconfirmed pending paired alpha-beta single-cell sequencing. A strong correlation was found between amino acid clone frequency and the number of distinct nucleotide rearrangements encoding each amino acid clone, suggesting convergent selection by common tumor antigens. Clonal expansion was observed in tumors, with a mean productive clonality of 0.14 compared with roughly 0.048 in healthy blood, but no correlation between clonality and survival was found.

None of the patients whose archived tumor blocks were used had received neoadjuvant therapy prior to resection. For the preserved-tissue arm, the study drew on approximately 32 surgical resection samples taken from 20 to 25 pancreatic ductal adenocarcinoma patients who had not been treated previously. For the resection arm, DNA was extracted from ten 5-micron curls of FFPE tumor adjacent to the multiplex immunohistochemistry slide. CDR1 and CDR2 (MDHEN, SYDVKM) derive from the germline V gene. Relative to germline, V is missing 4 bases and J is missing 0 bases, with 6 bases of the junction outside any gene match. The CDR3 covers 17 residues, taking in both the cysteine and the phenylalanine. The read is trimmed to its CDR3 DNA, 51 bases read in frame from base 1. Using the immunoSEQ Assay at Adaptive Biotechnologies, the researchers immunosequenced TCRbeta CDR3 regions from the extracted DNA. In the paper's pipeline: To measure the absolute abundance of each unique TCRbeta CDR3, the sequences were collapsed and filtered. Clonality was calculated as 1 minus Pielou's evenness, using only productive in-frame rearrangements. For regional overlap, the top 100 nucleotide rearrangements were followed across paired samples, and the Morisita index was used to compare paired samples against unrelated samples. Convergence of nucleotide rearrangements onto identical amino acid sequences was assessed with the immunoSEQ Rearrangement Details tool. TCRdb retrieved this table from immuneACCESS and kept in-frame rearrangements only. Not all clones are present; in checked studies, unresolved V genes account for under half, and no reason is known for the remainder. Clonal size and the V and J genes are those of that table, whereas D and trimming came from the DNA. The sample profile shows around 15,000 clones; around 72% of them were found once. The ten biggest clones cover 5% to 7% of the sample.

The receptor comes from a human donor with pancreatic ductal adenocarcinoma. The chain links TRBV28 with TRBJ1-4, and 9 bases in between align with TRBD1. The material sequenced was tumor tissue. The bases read TGTGCCAGCAGTTCCGGGGACAGGGTTTCAACTAATGAAAAACTGTTTTTT. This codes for CASSSGDRVSTNEKLFF.